The rows below give T cell receptor beta chains drawn from one sample of a study of identifying expanded T cells in peripheral blood. The data were produced by immunoSEQ multiplex PCR, yet TCRdb's version contains in-frame clones alone and is incomplete. The data contain about 85,000 clones, about 88% of them singletons. Sequencing used blood. Receptor source: a person between 18 and 69 years old in good health. Both conserved end residues are trimmed from each CDR3. Part of the rows lack a size; the others show once, few, many or a class for expanded clones.

CDR3 protein: ASSLVRGQGAFRTEAF; V gene: TRBV7-9; CDR3 length: 16; J gene: TRBJ1-1; clone size: .
CDR3 protein: ASSHPSAGMQY; V gene: TRBV5-6; CDR3 length: 11; J gene: TRBJ2-3; clone size: once
CDR3 protein: ASSRGTSEVETQY; V gene: TRBV7-9; CDR3 length: 13; J gene: TRBJ2-5; clone size: .
CDR3 protein: ASRGGYNEQF; V gene: TRBV19; CDR3 length: 10; J gene: TRBJ2-1; clone size: .
CDR3 protein: ASSVQGASNEQF; V gene: TRBV2; CDR3 length: 12; J gene: TRBJ2-1; clone size: .
CDR3 protein: ATQGGLAGTEAF; V gene: TRBV19; CDR3 length: 12; J gene: TRBJ1-1; clone size: .
CDR3 protein: ASSLRGGNQPQH; V gene: TRBV7-8; CDR3 length: 12; J gene: TRBJ1-5; clone size: .
CDR3 protein: ASSQHEIGGPDNEQF; V gene: TRBV4-1; CDR3 length: 15; J gene: TRBJ2-1; clone size: .
CDR3 protein: ASRKGASNTEAF; V gene: TRBV11-2; CDR3 length: 12; J gene: TRBJ1-1; clone size: .
CDR3 protein: ASSLGENRGWLNSPLH; V gene: TRBV5-1; CDR3 length: 16; J gene: TRBJ1-6; clone size: .
CDR3 protein: ASSSRARETQY; V gene: TRBV27; CDR3 length: 11; J gene: TRBJ2-5; clone size: .
CDR3 protein: AWSVKAGGSYGYT; V gene: TRBV30; CDR3 length: 13; J gene: TRBJ1-2; clone size: .
CDR3 protein: ASGRDRSYEQY; V gene: TRBV12-5; CDR3 length: 11; J gene: TRBJ2-7; clone size: .
CDR3 protein: ASSYSNTRPFYEQY; V gene: TRBV6-5; CDR3 length: 14; J gene: TRBJ2-7; clone size: .
CDR3 protein: ASSLEYTEAF; V gene: TRBV7-2; CDR3 length: 10; J gene: TRBJ1-1; clone size: .
CDR3 protein: ASSPPWGYEQF; V gene: TRBV28; CDR3 length: 11; J gene: TRBJ2-1; clone size: .
CDR3 protein: ASSRPGVSTDTQY; V gene: TRBV7-2; CDR3 length: 13; J gene: TRBJ2-3; clone size: .
CDR3 protein: ASSPWTAGTQY; V gene: TRBV5-6; CDR3 length: 11; J gene: TRBJ2-5; clone size: .
CDR3 protein: ASSEGWGRNTDTQY; V gene: TRBV9; CDR3 length: 14; J gene: TRBJ2-3; clone size: once
CDR3 protein: ASSPLGTGGGKIQETQY; V gene: TRBV27; CDR3 length: 17; J gene: TRBJ2-5; clone size: .
CDR3 protein: ASSPETGSYEQY; V gene: TRBV18; CDR3 length: 12; J gene: TRBJ2-7; clone size: .
CDR3 protein: ASSVGGAYRTDTQY; V gene: TRBV9; CDR3 length: 14; J gene: TRBJ2-3; clone size: .
CDR3 protein: ASSQGARGHLGYT; V gene: TRBV4-3; CDR3 length: 13; J gene: TRBJ1-2; clone size: .
CDR3 protein: AWARQGSQGQY; V gene: TRBV30; CDR3 length: 11; J gene: TRBJ2-3; clone size: .
CDR3 protein: ASSYGENSPLH; V gene: TRBV6-5; CDR3 length: 11; J gene: TRBJ1-6; clone size: .
CDR3 protein: ASSLWTPNTGELF; V gene: TRBV7-2; CDR3 length: 13; J gene: TRBJ2-2; clone size: .
CDR3 protein: ASSLAPGSGYEQY; V gene: TRBV4-3; CDR3 length: 13; J gene: TRBJ2-7; clone size: .
CDR3 protein: ASSQDTTGGYEQY; V gene: TRBV4-3; CDR3 length: 13; J gene: TRBJ2-7; clone size: .
CDR3 protein: ASRRQEYDYGYT; V gene: TRBV27; CDR3 length: 12; J gene: TRBJ1-2; clone size: .
CDR3 protein: ASSLMGYYNSPLH; V gene: TRBV5-6; CDR3 length: 13; J gene: TRBJ1-6; clone size: once
CDR3 protein: ASSIATGAGYGYT; V gene: TRBV19; CDR3 length: 13; J gene: TRBJ1-2; clone size: .
CDR3 protein: ASSPGQGLGAF; V gene: TRBV18; CDR3 length: 11; J gene: TRBJ1-1; clone size: .
CDR3 protein: ASGPTSPRIRNTEAF; V gene: TRBV5-4; CDR3 length: 15; J gene: TRBJ1-1; clone size: .
CDR3 protein: ASSVPGATEAF; V gene: TRBV2; CDR3 length: 11; J gene: TRBJ1-1; clone size: few
CDR3 protein: ASSQGAFGGYT; V gene: TRBV4-1; CDR3 length: 11; J gene: TRBJ1-2; clone size: .
CDR3 protein: AWSVARGGVDEQY; V gene: TRBV30; CDR3 length: 13; J gene: TRBJ2-7; clone size: .
CDR3 protein: ASSFGGMNTEAF; V gene: TRBV7-6; CDR3 length: 12; J gene: TRBJ1-1; clone size: .
CDR3 protein: ASSPGVGGNQPQH; V gene: TRBV5-6; CDR3 length: 13; J gene: TRBJ1-5; clone size: .
CDR3 protein: ASSYGLADTQY; V gene: TRBV6-5; CDR3 length: 11; J gene: TRBJ2-3; clone size: .
CDR3 protein: ASSLLGHEQY; V gene: TRBV6-4; CDR3 length: 10; J gene: TRBJ2-7; clone size: .
CDR3 protein: ASSHLTGGTEKLF; V gene: TRBV28; CDR3 length: 13; J gene: TRBJ1-4; clone size: .
CDR3 protein: ASSPAVLTGPSGNTIY; V gene: TRBV7-6; CDR3 length: 16; J gene: TRBJ1-3; clone size: .
CDR3 protein: ASSPPGQGDEQY; V gene: TRBV6-5; CDR3 length: 12; J gene: TRBJ2-7; clone size: .
CDR3 protein: ASSLVRAGTLSGYEQY; V gene: TRBV5-6; CDR3 length: 16; J gene: TRBJ2-7; clone size: .
CDR3 protein: ASSLGGYGYGYT; V gene: TRBV27; CDR3 length: 12; J gene: TRBJ1-2; clone size: once
CDR3 protein: ASSPGGGRLGLGGYT; V gene: TRBV7-2; CDR3 length: 15; J gene: TRBJ1-2; clone size: .
CDR3 protein: ASSFQGGTEAF; V gene: TRBV7-9; CDR3 length: 11; J gene: TRBJ1-1; clone size: .
CDR3 protein: ASSPTLSLNSPLH; V gene: TRBV5-4; CDR3 length: 13; J gene: TRBJ1-6; clone size: few